This T cell receptor beta chain was identified in a study of blood T cell repertoires in COVID-19. The CDR3 has 12 amino acids. The V gene lost 3 bases and the J gene lost 10 bases, with 12 bases spanning the gap. CDR1 is SQVTM, CDR2 ANQGSEA, per germline. Cohort allocation depended upon clinical history that participants reported. The assay was immunoSEQ multiplex PCR, and TCRdb's table has in-frame clones only and misses some. The sample holds about 180,000 clones; over 75% are singletons and the top ten take approximately 9.4%. Material: PBMCs or T cells enriched from blood (not recorded which). The V gene is TRBV29-1, the J gene TRBJ1-4; D is perhaps TRBD1 (5 bases). The receptor was derived from a woman between 18 and 30 years old who had recovered from COVID-19. CDR3 sequence reads: CSVEGTEGKLFF. CDR3 sequence (DNA): TGCAGCGTTGAGGGGACTGAAGGAAAACTGTTTTTT.